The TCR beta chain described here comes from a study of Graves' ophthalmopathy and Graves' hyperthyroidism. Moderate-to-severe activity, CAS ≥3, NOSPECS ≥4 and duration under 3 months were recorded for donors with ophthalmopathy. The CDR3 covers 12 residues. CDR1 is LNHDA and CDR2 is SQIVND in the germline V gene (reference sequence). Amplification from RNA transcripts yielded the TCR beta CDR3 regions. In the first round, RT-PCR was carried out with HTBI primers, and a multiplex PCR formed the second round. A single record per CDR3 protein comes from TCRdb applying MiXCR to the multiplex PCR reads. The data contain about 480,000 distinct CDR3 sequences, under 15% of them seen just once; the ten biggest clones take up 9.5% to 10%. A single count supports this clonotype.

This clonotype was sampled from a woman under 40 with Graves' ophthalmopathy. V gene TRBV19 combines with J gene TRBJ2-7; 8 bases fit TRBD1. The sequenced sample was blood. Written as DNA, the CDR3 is TGTGGAGACAGGGGAGTTTCCTACGAGCAGTACTTC. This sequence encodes CGDRGVSYEQYF.